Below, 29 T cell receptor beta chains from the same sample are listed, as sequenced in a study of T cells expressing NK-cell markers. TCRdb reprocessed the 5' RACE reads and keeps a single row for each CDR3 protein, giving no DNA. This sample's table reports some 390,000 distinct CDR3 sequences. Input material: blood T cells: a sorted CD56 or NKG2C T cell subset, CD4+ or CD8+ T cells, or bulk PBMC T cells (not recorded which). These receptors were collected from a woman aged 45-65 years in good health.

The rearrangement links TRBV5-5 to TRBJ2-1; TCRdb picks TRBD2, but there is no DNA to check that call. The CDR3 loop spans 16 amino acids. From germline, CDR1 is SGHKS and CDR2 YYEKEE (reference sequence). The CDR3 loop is CASSLVLTSPNGGQFF.

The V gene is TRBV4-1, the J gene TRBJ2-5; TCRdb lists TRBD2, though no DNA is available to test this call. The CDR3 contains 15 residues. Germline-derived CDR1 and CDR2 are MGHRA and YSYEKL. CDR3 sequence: CASSQAGLGEETQYF.

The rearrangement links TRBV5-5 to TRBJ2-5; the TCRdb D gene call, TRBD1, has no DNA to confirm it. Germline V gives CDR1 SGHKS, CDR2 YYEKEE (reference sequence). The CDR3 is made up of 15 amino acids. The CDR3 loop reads CASSLDRVKGETQYF.

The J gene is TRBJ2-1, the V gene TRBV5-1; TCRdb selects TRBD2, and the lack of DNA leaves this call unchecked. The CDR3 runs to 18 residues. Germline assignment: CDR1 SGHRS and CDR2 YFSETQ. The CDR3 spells CASSLAKLAGSPYNEQFF.

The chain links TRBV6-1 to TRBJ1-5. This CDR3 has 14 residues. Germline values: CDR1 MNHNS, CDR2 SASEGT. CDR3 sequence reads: CASSPSRWNQPQHF.

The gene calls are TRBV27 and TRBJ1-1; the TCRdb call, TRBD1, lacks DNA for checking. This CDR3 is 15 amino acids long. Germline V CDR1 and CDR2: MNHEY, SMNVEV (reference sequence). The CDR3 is CASSFLGQGANEAFF.

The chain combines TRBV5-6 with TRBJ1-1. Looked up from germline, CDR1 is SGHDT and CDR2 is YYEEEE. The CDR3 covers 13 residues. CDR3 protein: CASSSDRDTEAFF. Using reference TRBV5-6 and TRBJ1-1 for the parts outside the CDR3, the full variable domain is DAGVTQSPTHLIKTRGQQVTLRCSPKSGHDTVSWYQQALGQGPQFIFQYYEEEERQRGNFPDRFSGHQFPNYSSELNVNALLLGDSALYLCASSSDRDTEAFFGQGTRLTVV.

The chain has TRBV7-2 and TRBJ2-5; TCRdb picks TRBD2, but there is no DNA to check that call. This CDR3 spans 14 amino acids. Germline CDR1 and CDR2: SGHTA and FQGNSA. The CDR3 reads CASSKFEGGETQYF.

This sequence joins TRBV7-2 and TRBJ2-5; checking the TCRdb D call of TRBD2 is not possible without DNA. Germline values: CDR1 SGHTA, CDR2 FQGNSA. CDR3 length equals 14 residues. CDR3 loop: CASSRTSGIETQYF.

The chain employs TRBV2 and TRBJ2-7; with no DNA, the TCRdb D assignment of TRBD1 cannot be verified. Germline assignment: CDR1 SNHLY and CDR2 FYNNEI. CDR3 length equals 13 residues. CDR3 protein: CATNRELVYEQYF.

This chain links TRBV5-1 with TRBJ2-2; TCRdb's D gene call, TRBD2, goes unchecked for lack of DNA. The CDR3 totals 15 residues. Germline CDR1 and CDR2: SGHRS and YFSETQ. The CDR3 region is CASSLWRGDTGELFF.

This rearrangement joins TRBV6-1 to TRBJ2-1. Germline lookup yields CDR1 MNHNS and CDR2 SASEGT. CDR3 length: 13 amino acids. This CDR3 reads CASSEYPRSEQFF.

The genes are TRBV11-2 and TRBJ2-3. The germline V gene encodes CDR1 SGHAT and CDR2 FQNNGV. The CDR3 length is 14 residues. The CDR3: CASSNRLAADTQYF.

CDR3 region: CASSWVSNEQFF. The chain has TRBV12-3 or TRBV12-4 and TRBJ2-1. This CDR3 spans 12 amino acids.

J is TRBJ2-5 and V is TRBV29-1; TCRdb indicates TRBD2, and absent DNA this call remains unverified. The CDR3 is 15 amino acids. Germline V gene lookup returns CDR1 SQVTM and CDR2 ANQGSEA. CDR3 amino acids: CSVELAGGNQETQYF.

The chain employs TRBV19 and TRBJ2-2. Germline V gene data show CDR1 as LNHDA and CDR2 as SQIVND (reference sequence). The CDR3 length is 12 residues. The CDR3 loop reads CASRYGAGELFF. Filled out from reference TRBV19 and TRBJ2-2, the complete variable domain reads DGGITQSPKYLFRKEGQNVTLSCEQNLNHDAMYWYRQDPGQGLRLIYYSQIVNDFQKGDIAEGYSVSREKKESFPLTVTSAQKNPTAFYLCASRYGAGELFFGEGSRLTVL.

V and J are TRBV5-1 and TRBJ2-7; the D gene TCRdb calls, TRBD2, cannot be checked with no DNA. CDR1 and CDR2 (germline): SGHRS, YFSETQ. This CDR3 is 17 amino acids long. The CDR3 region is CASRPFSGTLNPYEQYF.

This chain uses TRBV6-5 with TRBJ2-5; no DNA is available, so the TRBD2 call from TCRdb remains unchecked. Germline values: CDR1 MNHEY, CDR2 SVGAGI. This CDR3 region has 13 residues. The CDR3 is CASIGLGEETQYF.

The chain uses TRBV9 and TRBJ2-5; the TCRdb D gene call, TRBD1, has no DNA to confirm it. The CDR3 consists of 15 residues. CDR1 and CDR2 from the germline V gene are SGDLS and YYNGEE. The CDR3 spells CASGQGASYQETQYF. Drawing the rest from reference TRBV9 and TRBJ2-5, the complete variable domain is DSGVTQTPKHLITATGQRVTLRCSPRSGDLSVYWYQQSLDQGLQFLIQYYNGEERAKGNILERFSAQQFPDLHSELNLSSLELGDSALYFCASGQGASYQETQYFGPGTRLLVL.

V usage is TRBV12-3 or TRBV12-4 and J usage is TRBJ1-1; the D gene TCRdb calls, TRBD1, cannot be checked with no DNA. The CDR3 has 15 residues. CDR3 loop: CASSLGQGMNTEAFF.

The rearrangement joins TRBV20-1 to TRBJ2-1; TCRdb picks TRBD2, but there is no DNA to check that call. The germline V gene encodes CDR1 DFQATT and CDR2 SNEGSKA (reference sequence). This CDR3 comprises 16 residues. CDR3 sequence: CSARVEEGDAYNEQFF.

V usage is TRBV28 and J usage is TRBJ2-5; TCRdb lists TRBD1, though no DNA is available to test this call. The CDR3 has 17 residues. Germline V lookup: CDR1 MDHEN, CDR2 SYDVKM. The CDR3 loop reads CASSPTPLGRARKTQYF.

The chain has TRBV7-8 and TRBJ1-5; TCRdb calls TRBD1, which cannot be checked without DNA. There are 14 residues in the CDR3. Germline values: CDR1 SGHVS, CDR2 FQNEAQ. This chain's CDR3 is CASSFGTDNQPQHF.

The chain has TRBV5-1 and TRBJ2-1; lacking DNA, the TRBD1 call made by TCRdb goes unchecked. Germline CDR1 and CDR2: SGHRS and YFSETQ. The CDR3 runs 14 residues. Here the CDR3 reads CASSFGTGYNEQFF.

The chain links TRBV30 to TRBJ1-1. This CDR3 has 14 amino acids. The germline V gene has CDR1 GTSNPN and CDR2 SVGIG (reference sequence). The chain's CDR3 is CAWSTGGLDTEAFF.

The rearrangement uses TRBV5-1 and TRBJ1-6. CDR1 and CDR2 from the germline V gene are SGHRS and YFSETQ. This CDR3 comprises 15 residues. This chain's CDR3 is CASSLKDSLNSPLHF.

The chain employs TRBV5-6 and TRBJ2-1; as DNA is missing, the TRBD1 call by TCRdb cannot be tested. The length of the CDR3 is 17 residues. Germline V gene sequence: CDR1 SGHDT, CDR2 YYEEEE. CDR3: CASIPKAGESSYNEQFF.

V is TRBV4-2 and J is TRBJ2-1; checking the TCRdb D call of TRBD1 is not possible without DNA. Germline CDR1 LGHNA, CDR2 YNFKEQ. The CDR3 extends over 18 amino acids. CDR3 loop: CASSQDLDRGTPYNEQFF.

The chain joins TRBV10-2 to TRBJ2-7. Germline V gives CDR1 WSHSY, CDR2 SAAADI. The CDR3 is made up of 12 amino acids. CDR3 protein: CASSESVYEQYF.